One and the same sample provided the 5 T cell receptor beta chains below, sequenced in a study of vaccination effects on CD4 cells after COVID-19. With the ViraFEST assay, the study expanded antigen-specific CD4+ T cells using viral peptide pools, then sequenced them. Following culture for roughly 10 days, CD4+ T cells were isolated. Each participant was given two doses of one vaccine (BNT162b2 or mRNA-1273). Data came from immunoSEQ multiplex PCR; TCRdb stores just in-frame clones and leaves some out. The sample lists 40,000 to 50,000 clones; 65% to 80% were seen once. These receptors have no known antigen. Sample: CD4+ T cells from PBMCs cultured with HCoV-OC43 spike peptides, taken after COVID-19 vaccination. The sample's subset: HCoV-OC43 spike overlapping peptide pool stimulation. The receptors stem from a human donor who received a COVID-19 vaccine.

The CDR3 DNA is TGCGCCAGCGGGACTAGCGGGGGCAATGAGCAGTTCTTC. This sequence encodes CASGTSGGNEQFF. The chain carries TRBV5-1 and TRBJ2-1, with 14 positions matching TRBD2. Trimming removed 7 bases from V and 6 bases from J; junction bases left unmatched: 0. The germline V gene has CDR1 SGHRS and CDR2 YFSETQ. The CDR3 runs 13 residues. The variable domain in full, with the rest retrieved from reference TRBV5-1 and TRBJ2-1, is KAGVTQTPRYLIKTRGQQVTLSCSPISGHRSVSWYQQTPGQGLQFLFEYFSETQRNKGNFPGRFSGRQFSNSRSEMNVSTLELGDSALYLCASGTSGGNEQFFGPGTRLTVL.

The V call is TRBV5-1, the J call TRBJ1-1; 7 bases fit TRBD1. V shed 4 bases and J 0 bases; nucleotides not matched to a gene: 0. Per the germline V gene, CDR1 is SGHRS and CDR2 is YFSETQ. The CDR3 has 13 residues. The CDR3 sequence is CASSGTVNTEAFF. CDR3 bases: TGCGCCAGCAGCGGGACAGTGAACACTGAAGCTTTCTTT.

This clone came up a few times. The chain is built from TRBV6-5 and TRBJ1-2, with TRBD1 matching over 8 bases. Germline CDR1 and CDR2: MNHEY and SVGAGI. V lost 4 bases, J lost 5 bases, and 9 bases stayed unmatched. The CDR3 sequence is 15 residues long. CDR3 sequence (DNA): TGTGCCAGCAGTTCCTGGACAGGGCCGAAGTATGGCTACACCTTC. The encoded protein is CASSSWTGPKYGYTF.

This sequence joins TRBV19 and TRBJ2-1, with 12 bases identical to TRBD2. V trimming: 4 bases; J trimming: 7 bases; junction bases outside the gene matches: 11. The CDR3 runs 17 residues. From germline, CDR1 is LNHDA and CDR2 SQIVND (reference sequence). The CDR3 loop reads CASSKGSGTSGQNEQFF. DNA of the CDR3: TGTGCCAGTAGTAAGGGGTCCGGGACTAGCGGGCAGAATGAGCAGTTCTTC. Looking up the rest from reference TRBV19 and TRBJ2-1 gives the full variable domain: DGGITQSPKYLFRKEGQNVTLSCEQNLNHDAMYWYRQDPGQGLRLIYYSQIVNDFQKGDIAEGYSVSREKKESFPLTVTSAQKNPTAFYLCASSKGSGTSGQNEQFFGPGTRLTVL.

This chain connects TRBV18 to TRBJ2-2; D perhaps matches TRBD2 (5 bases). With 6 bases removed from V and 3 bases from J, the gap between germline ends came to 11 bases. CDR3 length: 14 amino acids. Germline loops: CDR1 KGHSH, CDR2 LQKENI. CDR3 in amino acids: CASSSGIDTGELFF. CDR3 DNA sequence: TGTGCCAGCTCCTCCGGGATAGACACCGGGGAGCTGTTTTTT.